This is a list of T cell receptor beta chains from one sample in a study of blood T cell repertoires in COVID-19. Libraries were prepared by immunoSEQ multiplex PCR; TCRdb keeps only in-frame clonotypes and omits some of them. The top ten clones hold roughly 0.84% of a sample with around 470,000 clones, 89% of them seen once. Specimen: peripheral blood. The receptors were gathered from a young man with COVID-19, enrolled during active disease. Each CDR3 is given with its conserved first and last residue. D genes are given only for firm matches. Clone size is not always given. Where it is, it says once, few, many or a class for expanded clones.

abundance,d_gene,j_gene,v_gene,CDR3aa,CDR3nt
.,TRBD2,TRBJ2-7,TRBV6-1,CASSEGSGASYEQYF,TGTGCCAGCAGTGAAGGTAGCGGGGCCTCCTACGAGCAGTACTTC
.,.,TRBJ2-2,TRBV25-1,CASSGGSGNTGELFF,TGTGCCAGCAGTGGGGGTAGCGGAAACACCGGGGAGCTGTTTTTT
.,TRBD1,TRBJ1-6,TRBV19,CASSTEPWTGAYNSPLHF,TGTGCCAGTAGCACGGAGCCCTGGACAGGGGCCTATAATTCACCCCTCCACTTT
once,.,TRBJ2-7,TRBV27,CASSSQGFLYEQYF,TGTGCCAGCAGCTCACAGGGTTTCCTTTACGAGCAGTACTTC
.,TRBD1,TRBJ1-2,TRBV6-6,CASRGDRAISNYGYTF,TGTGCCAGCAGGGGGGACAGGGCAATTTCTAACTATGGCTACACCTTC
.,.,TRBJ1-1,TRBV7-2,CASSNLRETEAFF,TGTGCCAGCAGCAACCTCAGGGAAACTGAAGCTTTCTTT
.,.,TRBJ1-2,TRBV7-9,CASSPSPTVGSYGYTF,TGTGCCAGCAGCCCTAGCCCGACGGTGGGAAGCTATGGCTACACCTTC
.,TRBD2,TRBJ2-4,TRBV5-4,CASSLVMAGGGTNIQYF,TGTGCCAGCAGCTTGGTGATGGCGGGAGGGGGTACAAACATTCAGTACTTC
few,TRBD1,TRBJ1-1,TRBV5-1,CASSSGQLNTEAFF,TGCGCCAGCAGCTCGGGACAGCTGAACACTGAAGCTTTCTTT
.,TRBD1,TRBJ2-7,TRBV30,CAWSGTGGLEQYF,TGTGCCTGGTCCGGGACAGGGGGCCTCGAGCAGTACTTC
.,.,TRBJ2-2,TRBV6-5,CASSSDSTGELFF,TGTGCCAGCAGTTCTGACTCAACCGGGGAGCTGTTTTTT
.,.,TRBJ2-2,TRBV11-3,CASSLDLLGQNTGELFF,TGTGCCAGCAGCTTAGATCTTTTGGGACAGAACACCGGGGAGCTGTTTTTT
.,TRBD2,TRBJ2-3,TRBV29-1,CSGTSGRAGDTQYF,TGCAGCGGGACTAGCGGGAGGGCGGGGGATACGCAGTATTTT
few,TRBD1,TRBJ1-1,TRBV5-1,CASSQPGQGDTEAFF,TGCGCCAGCAGCCAACCGGGACAGGGGGACACTGAAGCTTTCTTT
.,.,TRBJ1-6,TRBV13,CASSSIDMSNSPLHF,TGTGCCAGCAGCTCCATCGACATGTCTAATTCACCCCTCCACTTT
.,.,TRBJ2-3,TRBV5-1,CASSLTGSDTQYF,TGCGCCAGCAGCTTGACAGGTTCAGATACGCAGTATTTT
.,TRBD1,TRBJ2-7,TRBV19,CATKGQGGYEQYF,TGTGCCACCAAGGGACAGGGGGGCTACGAGCAGTACTTC
once,.,TRBJ1-2,TRBV5-4,CASSLAAGDYGYTF,TGTGCCAGCAGCTTGGCCGCGGGCGACTATGGCTACACCTTC
.,.,TRBJ1-2,TRBV7-9,CASSIAGLPNYGYTF,TGTGCCAGCAGCATAGCGGGGCTTCCTAACTATGGCTACACCTTC
.,.,TRBJ1-3,TRBV18,CASSPGTSTGNTIYF,TGTGCCAGCTCACCAGGGACATCAACTGGAAACACCATATATTTT
.,TRBD2,TRBJ2-1,TRBV7-7,CASSLGLAGGHEQFF,TGTGCCAGCAGCTTAGGCCTAGCGGGGGGCCATGAGCAGTTCTTC
.,.,TRBJ1-1,TRBV28,CASSSVGTNEAFF,TGTGCCAGCAGTTCGGTAGGGACTAATGAAGCTTTCTTT
many,.,TRBJ2-7,TRBV5-4,CASSPGRGAGYEQYF,TGTGCCAGCAGCCCCGGGCGGGGAGCTGGATACGAGCAGTACTTC
.,.,TRBJ2-1,TRBV30,CAWSSRGNEQFF,TGTGCCTGGAGTTCCAGGGGCAATGAGCAGTTCTTC
.,.,TRBJ2-2,TRBV6-1,CASSEGQYRTGELFF,TGTGCCAGCAGTGAAGGACAGTACCGCACCGGGGAGCTGTTTTTT
once,TRBD1,TRBJ1-5,TRBV2,CASSPGQGNQPQHF,TGTGCCAGCAGTCCGGGACAGGGTAATCAGCCCCAGCATTTT
once,.,TRBJ1-5,TRBV6-5,CATKDQTNVNQPQHF,TGTGCCACGAAAGATCAGACAAATGTTAATCAGCCCCAGCATTTT
many,.,TRBJ1-5,TRBV2,CASTTRGGRNQPQHF,TGTGCCAGCACCACCCGTGGAGGGCGCAATCAGCCCCAGCATTTT
once,.,TRBJ2-1,TRBV4-1,CASSQEDTYNEQFF,TGCGCCAGCAGCCAAGAAGACACCTACAATGAGCAGTTCTTC
few,TRBD1,TRBJ1-5,TRBV19,CASSIGGQGRGQPQHF,TGTGCCAGTAGTATAGGTGGACAGGGTCGAGGTCAGCCCCAGCATTTT
.,TRBD2,TRBJ2-1,TRBV11-1,CASTWGLHIYNEQFF,TGTGCCAGCACCTGGGGACTACATATCTACAATGAGCAGTTCTTC
.,.,TRBJ2-1,TRBV24-1,CATSGAGPRHEQFF,TGTGCCACCAGTGGGGCAGGGCCCCGTCATGAGCAGTTCTTC
once,.,TRBJ2-7,TRBV9,CASSIGGRDPYEQYF,TGTGCCAGCAGCATCGGGGGGCGGGATCCCTACGAGCAGTACTTC
.,TRBD2,TRBJ2-7,TRBV5-4,CASRTNTGTSGSGEQYF,TGTGCCAGCAGGACAAACACCGGGACTAGCGGGAGCGGGGAGCAGTACTTC
.,.,TRBJ2-1,TRBV5-6,CASTPRAASSYNEQFF,TGTGCCAGCACTCCCCGAGCGGCGAGCTCCTACAATGAGCAGTTCTTC
.,.,TRBJ2-3,TRBV5-5,CASSLTGRVGDTQYF,TGTGCCAGCAGCTTGACAGGGAGAGTGGGAGATACGCAGTATTTT
once,TRBD1,TRBJ1-6,TRBV5-6,CASSLRGVYNSPLHF,TGTGCCAGCAGCCTCAGGGGGGTTTATAATTCACCCCTCCACTTT
.,TRBD1,TRBJ1-5,TRBV19,CASSAGGQNQPQHF,TGTGCCAGTAGCGCAGGGGGACAGAATCAGCCCCAGCATTTT
once,TRBD1,TRBJ1-5,TRBV5-1,CASSLSTGQGQPQHF,TGCGCCAGCAGCTTGTCGACAGGGCAGGGACAGCCCCAGCATTTT
.,.,TRBJ1-6,TRBV18,CASSPASYNSPLHF,TGTGCCAGCTCACCAGCCAGTTATAATTCACCCCTCCACTTT
.,TRBD2,TRBJ2-1,TRBV13,CASSLAGTSGRFSSYNEQFF,TGTGCCAGCAGCTTAGCCGGGACTAGCGGGAGATTTAGTTCCTACAATGAGCAGTTCTTC
.,TRBD2,TRBJ2-5,TRBV5-5,CASSLALAGFSYQETQYF,TGTGCCAGCAGCTTGGCCCTAGCGGGCTTCTCGTACCAAGAGACCCAGTACTTC
.,.,TRBJ2-5,TRBV24-1,CATSDVDTQETQYF,TGTGCCACCAGTGATGTGGACACCCAAGAGACCCAGTACTTC
.,TRBD1,TRBJ1-1,TRBV5-1,CASSPGPTGLNTEAFF,TGCGCCAGCAGCCCTGGCCCGACAGGGCTGAACACTGAAGCTTTCTTT
.,TRBD2,TRBJ2-2,TRBV27,CASSLVSGTNTGELFF,TGTGCCAGCAGTTTAGTTAGCGGGACGAACACCGGGGAGCTGTTTTTT
.,.,TRBJ1-3,TRBV7-6,CASSLEGQGHGNTIYF,TGTGCCAGCAGCTTAGAAGGGCAGGGGCATGGAAACACCATATATTTT
.,.,TRBJ1-4,TRBV6-5,CASSYIGRGHNEKLFF,TGTGCCAGCAGTTACATAGGCAGGGGACATAATGAAAAACTGTTTTTT
.,.,TRBJ1-1,TRBV9,CASSPRVDTEAFF,TGTGCCAGCAGCCCCCGGGTGGACACTGAAGCTTTCTTT
few,.,TRBJ2-7,TRBV30,CAWREDEQYF,TGTGCCTGGAGAGAGGACGAGCAGTACTTC